These T cell receptor beta chains were read from a single sample in a study of Graves' ophthalmopathy and Graves' hyperthyroidism. TCRdb reanalysed the multiplex PCR reads using MiXCR and keeps one entry per CDR3 protein. The table records 350,000 or so distinct CDR3 sequences, roughly a sixth of them present only once. Input material: peripheral blood. Receptor source: an adult man with Graves' ophthalmopathy. The CDR3 runs from the conserved cysteine through the conserved F or W. The order of the fields is CDR3 DNA, CDR3 protein, J gene, V gene, D gene, clone size. A D gene is named only where the DNA matches it firmly. Sizes are listed as once, few, many or a size class.

TGTGCCACCTTGACAGGGGTCCGGCAGCCCCAGCATTTT CATLTGVRQPQHF TRBJ1-5 TRBV24-1 TRBD1 many
TGTGCCAGCAGTTATTCCGGGGACAACTACGAGCAGTACTTC CASSYSGDNYEQYF TRBJ2-7 TRBV6-5 . many
TGTGCCAGCAGCTCTGGGACATCCAACTATGGCTACACCTTC CASSSGTSNYGYTF TRBJ1-2 TRBV7-2 . many
TGTGCCAGCAGCTCGACAGGGTTCAATGGGGGACCCCAAGAGACCCAGTACTTC CASSSTGFNGGPQETQYF TRBJ2-5 TRBV7-6 TRBD1 many
TGTGCCACCAGTCAACTAGCGGGAGCAGAAGAGACCCAGTACTTC CATSQLAGAEETQYF TRBJ2-5 TRBV24-1 TRBD2 many
TGTGCCAGCAGCCGCGCCAGGGATGGCGGAAATTCACCCCTCCACTTT CASSRARDGGNSPLHF TRBJ1-6 TRBV27 . many
TGTGCCAGCAGTTTATCCCTCACCATCCGTAACTATGGCTACACCTTC CASSLSLTIRNYGYTF TRBJ1-2 TRBV28 . many
TGTGCCAGCAGCCCCCTCGCGGGGGGGCAAGATACGCAGTATTTT CASSPLAGGQDTQYF TRBJ2-3 TRBV3-1 TRBD2 few
TGTGCCAGCACCACCGGGCCTCTCACTGAAGCTTTCTTT CASTTGPLTEAFF TRBJ1-1 TRBV25-1 . many
TGTGCCAGCAGTCGACGGGACAGCCGAGATACGCAGTATTTT CASSRRDSRDTQYF TRBJ2-3 TRBV6-5 TRBD1 many
TGTGCCAGCAGTCCAGGGAGGGGCGCGAGTAGCACTGAAGCTTTCTTT CASSPGRGASSTEAFF TRBJ1-1 TRBV27 . many